Below are 19 T cell receptor beta chains sequenced from a single sample in a study of PD-1 blockade in classical Hodgkin lymphoma (TCRdb year 2020). Receptors were amplified or captured by the immunoSEQ multiplex PCR assay. What TCRdb holds here is the immuneACCESS table cut down to in-frame rearrangements. Part of the clones is not present; checked against another copy, under half of the missing clones reflect an unresolved V gene, and the others are unexplained. The table for this sample lists 20,000 or so clones; 85% to 90% of them were counted only once. The ten largest account for approximately 23% of the sample. The time point label on this specimen signifies: cycle 4 day 1 (C4D1), after less than seven weeks of nivolumab. All trial patients had relapsed after autologous stem cell transplantation, with cohorts A, B and C differing in prior brentuximab vedotin exposure. This sample comprised peripheral blood mononuclear cells (PBMCs), obtained before the fourth cycle of nivolumab. These receptors came from a human donor with classical Hodgkin lymphoma.

The V gene is TRBV18, the J gene TRBJ1-2; 8 bases line up with TRBD1. Germline values: CDR1 KGHSH, CDR2 LQKENI. This CDR3 is built from 15 residues. J lost 5 bases, V lost 2 bases, and 7 bases had no gene match. The CDR3 loop reads CASSPSGGGWYGYTF. The CDR3 region has the DNA TGTGCCAGCTCACCATCAGGGGGCGGATGGTATGGCTACACCTTC.

V and J are TRBV9 and TRBJ2-1, with D perhaps TRBD2 (6 bases). V shed 2 bases and J shed 7 bases, with 22 bases lying between them. CDR3 length equals 17 residues. The germline gives CDR1 SGDLS, CDR2 YYNGEE. The CDR3 is CASSVVGSTRTKNEQFF. For the CDR3, the DNA is TGTGCCAGCAGCGTCGTCGGGTCAACCCGGACTAAGAATGAGCAGTTCTTC.

DNA of the CDR3: TGTGCCAGCAGCAAAGCGAAGGCTTTCTTT. It codes for CASSKAKAFF. The chain uses TRBV21-1 and TRBJ1-1. TRBV21-1 is tagged as a pseudogene. The CDR3 covers 10 residues.

V gene TRBV19 combines with J gene TRBJ1-2; tentatively, D is TRBD1 (6 bases). V was pared by 5 bases and J by 5 bases, with 15 bases between. Germline V CDR1 and CDR2: LNHDA, SQIVND (reference sequence). The CDR3 contains 14 residues. The CDR3 loop is CASSAPQGGYGYTF. CDR3 nucleotide sequence: TGTGCCAGTAGTGCCCCACAGGGTGGGTATGGCTACACCTTC. The full variable domain, rest sourced from reference TRBV19 and TRBJ1-2, is DGGITQSPKYLFRKEGQNVTLSCEQNLNHDAMYWYRQDPGQGLRLIYYSQIVNDFQKGDIAEGYSVSREKKESFPLTVTSAQKNPTAFYLCASSAPQGGYGYTFGSGTRLTVV.

The chain links TRBV18 to TRBJ1-1; TRBD1 is a possible D gene (5 bases). CDR3 size: 13 residues. From germline, CDR1 is KGHSH and CDR2 LQKENI. V was cut by 8 bases and J by 1 base, with 11 bases left in between. CDR3 nucleotide sequence: TGTGCCAGCCGTAACGGGGGGAACACTGAAGCTTTCTTT. It codes for CASRNGGNTEAFF. Combining the CDR3 with reference TRBV18 and TRBJ1-1 gives the whole variable domain NAGVMQNPRHLVRRRGQEARLRCSPMKGHSHVYWYRQLPEEGLKFMVYLQKENIIDESGMPKERFSAEFPKEGPSILRIQQVVRGDSAAYFCASRNGGNTEAFFGQGTRLTVV.

V gene TRBV4-1 combines with J gene TRBJ2-3, with 10 bases fitting TRBD2. V lost 1 base and J lost 4; bases outside the gene matches: 8. CDR3 size: 17 residues. Per germline, CDR1 MGHRA and CDR2 YSYEKL. CDR3 nucleotides: TGCGCCAGCAGCCAAGGCCCACTAGCGGGGAGGGCAGATACGCAGTATTTT. Translating it yields CASSQGPLAGRADTQYF.

This clone was observed a few times. CDR3 bases: TGCGCCAGCAGCTTGGCCCCTAGTGGGGGCACTGAAGCTTTCTTT. Its protein is CASSLAPSGGTEAFF. The chain is built from TRBV5-1 and TRBJ1-1; TRBD1 might be the D (5 bases). This CDR3 comprises 15 residues. The V gene lost 0 bases and the J gene lost 4 bases, with 13 bases spanning the gap. The germline V gene has CDR1 SGHRS and CDR2 YFSETQ.

This chain connects TRBV20-1 to TRBJ2-5; D gene unclear. The germline V gene has CDR1 DFQATT and CDR2 SNEGSKA (reference sequence). V was trimmed by 5 bases and J by 2 bases, leaving 6 bases between them. The CDR3 spans 11 residues. Here the CDR3 DNA reads TGCAGTGCTCCATCTCAAGAGACCCAGTACTTC. Protein: CSAPSQETQYF.

The rearrangement links TRBV7-6 to TRBJ2-2; TRBD1 aligns across 8 bases. J gave up 5 bases and V 5 bases, and 10 bases lay outside the gene matches. The CDR3 is made up of 16 amino acids. The V gene's germline CDR1 is SGHVS and CDR2 FNYEAQ. The CDR3 is CASSPGQGEYTGELFF. CDR3 DNA sequence: TGTGCCAGCAGCCCCGGACAGGGAGAGTATACCGGGGAGCTGTTTTTT.

The chain is built from TRBV2 and TRBJ2-2; TRBD1 matches at 8 bases. CDR1 and CDR2 (germline): SNHLY, FYNNEI. Trimming removed 8 bases from V and 8 bases from J; junction bases left unmatched: 22. The CDR3 is 18 residues long. This CDR3 reads CASLDLLNTGQAVGELFF. The CDR3 nucleotides read TGTGCCAGCCTCGACCTCTTGAACACGGGACAGGCGGTGGGGGAGCTGTTTTTT.

This clone came up once. V is TRBV7-9 and J is TRBJ2-1; TRBD1 matches at 8 bases. Trimming removed 1 base from V and 4 bases from J; junction bases left unmatched: 3. CDR1 is SEHNR, CDR2 FQNEAQ, per germline (reference sequence). This CDR3 is built from 15 residues. The CDR3 region has the DNA TGTGCCAGCAGCTTAGGCAGGGGGCCATACAATGAGCAGTTCTTC. As protein: CASSLGRGPYNEQFF.

This clone was seen a single time. The gene calls are TRBV19 and TRBJ1-1; D is unclear. CDR1 and CDR2 (germline): LNHDA, SQIVND (reference sequence). There are 14 residues in the CDR3. Trimming stripped 1 base from V and 4 bases from J, with 10 bases between. Written as DNA, the CDR3 is TGTGCCAGTAGTATAGCACGAGGGATCACTGAAGCTTTCTTT. Translated: CASSIARGITEAFF. The full variable domain, rest sourced from reference TRBV19 and TRBJ1-1, is DGGITQSPKYLFRKEGQNVTLSCEQNLNHDAMYWYRQDPGQGLRLIYYSQIVNDFQKGDIAEGYSVSREKKESFPLTVTSAQKNPTAFYLCASSIARGITEAFFGQGTRLTVV.

The chain combines TRBV18 with TRBJ2-7; unclear D gene. The CDR3 length is 13 residues. The germline V and J ends were trimmed by 2 bases and 3 bases, with 8 bases remaining between them. Germline CDR1 is KGHSH and CDR2 is LQKENI. The CDR3 loop reads CASSPTQNYEQYF. As DNA, the CDR3 is TGTGCCAGCTCACCAACTCAAAACTACGAGCAGTACTTC.

The chain joins TRBV7-8 to TRBJ1-1; weak D call: TRBD1 (5 bases). The V end was cut by 6 bases, the J end by 1 base, with 12 bases between. Germline V gene lookup returns CDR1 SGHVS and CDR2 FQNEAQ. This CDR3 contains 14 residues. CDR3 loop: CASRQGRANTEAFF. In DNA form, the CDR3 reads TGTGCCAGCAGGCAGGGACGGGCGAACACTGAAGCTTTCTTT.

The chain combines TRBV5-5 with TRBJ1-4; no clear D. Germline V gene data show CDR1 as SGHKS and CDR2 as YYEKEE (reference sequence). V was pared by 6 bases and J by 8 bases, with 17 bases between. The CDR3 contains 14 residues. The CDR3: CASTQAPLGEKLFF. DNA for the CDR3: TGTGCCAGCACTCAGGCGCCACTGGGGGAAAAACTGTTTTTT.

The J gene is TRBJ2-7, the V gene TRBV6-5; D is undetermined. This CDR3 spans 15 amino acids. Trimming shortened V by 0 bases and J by 2 bases, and 11 bases separated the two germline ends. The V gene's germline CDR1 is MNHEY and CDR2 SVGAGI. The CDR3 DNA reads as TGTGCCAGCAGTTACTCGTACACTACGACCTACGAGCAGTACTTC. Protein: CASSYSYTTTYEQYF.

The J gene is TRBJ2-7, the V gene TRBV7-9, with D possibly being TRBD1 or TRBD2 (5 bases each). CDR1 SEHNR and CDR2 FQNEAQ come from the germline V gene (reference sequence). Trimming removed 1 base at V and 1 base at J, with 11 bases between. The CDR3 contains 15 residues. The CDR3 sequence is CASSLVRDPSYEQYF. CDR3 nucleotide sequence: TGTGCCAGCAGCTTAGTAAGGGACCCTTCCTACGAGCAGTACTTC.

This sequence joins TRBV6-5 and TRBJ2-3; TRBD2 aligns across 10 bases. This CDR3 is 15 amino acids long. Germline values: CDR1 MNHEY, CDR2 SVGAGI. V shed 7 bases, J shed 2 bases, and the junction held 6 bases outside the gene matches. The CDR3 coding sequence is TGTGCCAGCAATTTTCTAGCGGGGGCCACAGATACGCAGTATTTT. Its protein product is CASNFLAGATDTQYF.

There are a few counts of this clone. The CDR3 region is CASSIDRAYEQYF. The CDR3 DNA follows: TGTGCCAGCAGCATCGACAGAGCCTACGAGCAGTACTTC. The chain couples TRBV13 to TRBJ2-7; tentative D call: TRBD1 (5 bases). V was clipped by 5 bases and J by 2 bases, with 10 bases between them. Germline V lookup: CDR1 PRHDT, CDR2 FYEKMQ (reference sequence). The CDR3 is made up of 13 amino acids. The full variable domain, with the rest looked up from reference TRBV13 and TRBJ2-7, is AAGVIQSPRHLIKEKRETATLKCYPIPRHDTVYWYQQGPGQDPQFLISFYEKMQSDKGSIPDRFSAQQFSDYHSELNMSSLELGDSALYFCASSIDRAYEQYFGPGTRLTVT.